This T cell receptor (beta chain) was sequenced for a study of cytomegalovirus exposure and HLA in healthy donors. Whole-study findings and limits: Earlier findings revealed that most TCR beta V segments proved productive either about 87% or about 30% of the time. Later analysis suggested most CMV-associated TCR beta chains were HLA-restricted. It was shown in a later analysis that HLA-associated TCR beta chains were more clonally expanded than other, equally common chains.

As to this clone: Its antigen is as yet unknown.

V was cut by 5 bases and J by 2 bases, with 7 bases left in between. The CDR3 has 12 amino acids. Germline CDR1 SGHNT, CDR2 YYREEE (reference sequence). PCR primers comprised 60 Vbeta and 13 Jbeta primers. TCRdb keeps only in-frame clones here, not all; method: immunoSEQ multiplex PCR. The table records tens of thousands of clones, roughly 75% of them present only once. V gene TRBV5-4 combines with J gene TRBJ2-5, with D uncertain. What was sequenced was PBMCs. This TCR was recovered from a man under 40 in good health and CMV-seropositive. Here the CDR3 reads CASSPGQETQYF. DNA for the CDR3: TGTGCCAGCAGTCCCGGGCAAGAGACCCAGTACTTC.